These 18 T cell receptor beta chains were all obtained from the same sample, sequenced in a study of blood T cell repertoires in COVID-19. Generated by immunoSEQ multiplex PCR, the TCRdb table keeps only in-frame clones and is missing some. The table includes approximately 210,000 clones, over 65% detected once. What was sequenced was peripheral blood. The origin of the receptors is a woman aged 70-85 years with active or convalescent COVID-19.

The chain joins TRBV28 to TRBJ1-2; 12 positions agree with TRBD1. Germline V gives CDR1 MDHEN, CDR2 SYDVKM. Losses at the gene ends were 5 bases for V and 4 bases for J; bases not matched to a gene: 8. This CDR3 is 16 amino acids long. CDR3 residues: CASSPGQGAFSYGYTF. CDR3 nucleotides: TGTGCCAGCAGTCCGGGACAGGGGGCATTTAGCTATGGCTACACCTTC.

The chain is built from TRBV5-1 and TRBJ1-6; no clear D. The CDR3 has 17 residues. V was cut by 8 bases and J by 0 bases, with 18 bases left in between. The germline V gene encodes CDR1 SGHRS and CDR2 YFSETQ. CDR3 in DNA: TGCGCCAGATCGGCCCAGACATTTAGCTCCTATAATTCACCCCTCCACTTT. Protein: CARSAQTFSSYNSPLHF.

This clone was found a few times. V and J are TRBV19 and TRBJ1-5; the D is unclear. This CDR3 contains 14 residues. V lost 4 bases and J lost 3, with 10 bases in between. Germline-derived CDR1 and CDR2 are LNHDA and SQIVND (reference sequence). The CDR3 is CASSRAVLNQPQHF. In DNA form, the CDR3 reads TGTGCCAGTAGTAGGGCTGTCCTCAATCAGCCCCAGCATTTT.

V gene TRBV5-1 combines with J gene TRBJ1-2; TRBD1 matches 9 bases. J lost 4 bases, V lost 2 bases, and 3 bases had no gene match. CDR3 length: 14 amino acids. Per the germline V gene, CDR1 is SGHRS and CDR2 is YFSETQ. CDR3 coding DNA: TGCGCCAGCAGCTTACCGGGACAGGGCTATGGCTACACCTTC. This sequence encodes CASSLPGQGYGYTF. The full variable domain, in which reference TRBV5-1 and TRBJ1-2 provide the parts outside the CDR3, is KAGVTQTPRYLIKTRGQQVTLSCSPISGHRSVSWYQQTPGQGLQFLFEYFSETQRNKGNFPGRFSGRQFSNSRSEMNVSTLELGDSALYLCASSLPGQGYGYTFGSGTRLTVV.

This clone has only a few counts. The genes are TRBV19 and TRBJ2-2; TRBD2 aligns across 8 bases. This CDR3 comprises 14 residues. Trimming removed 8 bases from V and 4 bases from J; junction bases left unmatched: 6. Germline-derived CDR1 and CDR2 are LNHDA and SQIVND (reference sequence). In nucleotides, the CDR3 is TGTGCCAGTCTAGGACTAGCAAGCACCGGGGAGCTGTTTTTT. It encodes CASLGLASTGELFF.

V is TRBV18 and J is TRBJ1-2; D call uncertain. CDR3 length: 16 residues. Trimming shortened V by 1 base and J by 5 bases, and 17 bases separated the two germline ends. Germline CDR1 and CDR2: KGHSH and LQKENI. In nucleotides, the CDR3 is TGTGCCAGCTCACCACAGTCGGAACGACTAAATTATGGCTACACCTTC. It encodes CASSPQSERLNYGYTF.

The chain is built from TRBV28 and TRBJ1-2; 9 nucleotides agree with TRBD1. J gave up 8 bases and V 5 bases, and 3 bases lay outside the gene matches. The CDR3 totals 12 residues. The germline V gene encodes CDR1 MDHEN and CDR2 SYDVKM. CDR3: CASSGQGLGYTF. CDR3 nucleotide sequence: TGTGCCAGCAGTGGACAGGGGCTGGGCTACACCTTC.

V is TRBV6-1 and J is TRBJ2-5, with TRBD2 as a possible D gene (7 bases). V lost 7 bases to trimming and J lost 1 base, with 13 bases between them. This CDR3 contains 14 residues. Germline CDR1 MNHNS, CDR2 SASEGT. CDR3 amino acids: CASTARGPQETQYF. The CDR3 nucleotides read TGTGCCAGCACCGCGCGGGGGCCCCAAGAGACCCAGTACTTC.

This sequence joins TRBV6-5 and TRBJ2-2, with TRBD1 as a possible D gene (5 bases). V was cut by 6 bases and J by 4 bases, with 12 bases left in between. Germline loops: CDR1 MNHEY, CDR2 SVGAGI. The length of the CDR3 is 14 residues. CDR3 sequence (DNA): TGTGCCAGCAGCTCGCAGGGTATCACCGGGGAGCTGTTTTTT. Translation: CASSSQGITGELFF.

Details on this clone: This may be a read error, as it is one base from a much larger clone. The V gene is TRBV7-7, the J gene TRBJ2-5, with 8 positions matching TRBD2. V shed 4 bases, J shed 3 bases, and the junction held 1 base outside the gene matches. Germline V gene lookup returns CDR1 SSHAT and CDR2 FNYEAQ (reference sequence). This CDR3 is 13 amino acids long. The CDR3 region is CASSSGLEETQYF. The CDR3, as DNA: TGTGCCAGCAGCTCGGGACTAGAAGAGACCCAGTACTTC.

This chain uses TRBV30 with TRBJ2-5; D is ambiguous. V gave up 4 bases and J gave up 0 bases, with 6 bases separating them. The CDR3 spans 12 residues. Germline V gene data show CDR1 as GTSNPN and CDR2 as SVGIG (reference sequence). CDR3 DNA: TGTGCCTGGAACGCGTACCAAGAGACCCAGTACTTC. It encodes CAWNAYQETQYF.

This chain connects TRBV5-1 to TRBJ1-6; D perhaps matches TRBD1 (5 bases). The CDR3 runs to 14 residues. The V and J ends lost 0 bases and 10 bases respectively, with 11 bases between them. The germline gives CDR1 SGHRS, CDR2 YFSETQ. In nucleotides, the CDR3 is TGCGCCAGCAGCTTGGGACAGACCTTCTCACCCCTCCACTTT. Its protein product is CASSLGQTFSPLHF.

The CDR3 bases are TGCGCCAGCAGCGTGGGGGCCGGTAATGAAAAACTGTTTTTT. It translates to CASSVGAGNEKLFF. This chain uses TRBV5-1 with TRBJ1-4, with a weak D call TRBD1 (6 bases). This CDR3 is 14 amino acids long. Germline assignment: CDR1 SGHRS and CDR2 YFSETQ. Deletions cut 4 bases from V and 4 bases from J, with 11 bases between.

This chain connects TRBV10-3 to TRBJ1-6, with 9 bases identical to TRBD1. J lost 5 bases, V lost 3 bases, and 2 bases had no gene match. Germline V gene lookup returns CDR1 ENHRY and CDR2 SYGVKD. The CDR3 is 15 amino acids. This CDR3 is CAISEGTGNNSPLHF. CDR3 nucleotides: TGTGCCATCAGTGAAGGGACAGGGAATAATTCACCCCTCCACTTT.

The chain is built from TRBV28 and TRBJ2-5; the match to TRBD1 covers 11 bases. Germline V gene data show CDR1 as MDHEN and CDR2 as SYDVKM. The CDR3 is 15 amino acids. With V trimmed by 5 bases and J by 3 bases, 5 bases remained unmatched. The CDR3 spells CASSLGQGDKETQYF. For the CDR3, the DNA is TGTGCCAGCAGTCTGGGACAGGGGGATAAAGAGACCCAGTACTTC.

CDR3 bases: TGTGCCAGCAGCTTTGGACAGGGGTCCCCGCACGAGCAGTACTTC. Translated: CASSFGQGSPHEQYF. The chain links TRBV7-6 to TRBJ2-7; 9 nucleotides agree with TRBD1. Trimming removed 3 bases from V and 5 bases from J; junction bases left unmatched: 8. Germline V lookup: CDR1 SGHVS, CDR2 FNYEAQ. The CDR3 is made up of 15 amino acids.

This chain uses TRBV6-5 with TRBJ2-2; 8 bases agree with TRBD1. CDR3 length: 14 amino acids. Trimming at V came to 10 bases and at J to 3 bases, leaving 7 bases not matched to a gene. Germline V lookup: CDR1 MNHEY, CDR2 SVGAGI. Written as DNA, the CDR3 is TGTGCCACGCGGACAGGGTATGACACCGGGGAGCTGTTTTTT. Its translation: CATRTGYDTGELFF.

For the CDR3, the DNA is TGTGCCACCAGCAGGGGGCGGGAGACCCAGTACTTC. The encoded protein is CATSRGRETQYF. The gene calls are TRBV6-6 and TRBJ2-5; 8 positions agree with TRBD1. V lost 10 bases and J lost 5; bases outside the gene matches: 6. Germline V gives CDR1 MNHNY, CDR2 SVGAGI (reference sequence). CDR3 length: 12 amino acids.